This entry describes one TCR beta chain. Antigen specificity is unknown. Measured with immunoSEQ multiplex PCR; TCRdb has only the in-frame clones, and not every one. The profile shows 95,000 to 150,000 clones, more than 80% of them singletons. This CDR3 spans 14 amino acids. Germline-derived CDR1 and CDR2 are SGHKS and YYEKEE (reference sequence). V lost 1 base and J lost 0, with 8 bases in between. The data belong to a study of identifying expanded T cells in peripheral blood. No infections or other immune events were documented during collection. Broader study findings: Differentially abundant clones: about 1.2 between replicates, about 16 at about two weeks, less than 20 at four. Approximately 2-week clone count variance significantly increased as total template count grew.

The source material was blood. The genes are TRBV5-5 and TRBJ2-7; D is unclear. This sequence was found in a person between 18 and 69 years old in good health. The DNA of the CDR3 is TGTGCCAGCAGCTTGCCGACGGTCTCCTACGAGCAGTACTTC. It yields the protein CASSLPTVSYEQYF. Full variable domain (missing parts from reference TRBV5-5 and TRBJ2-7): DAGVTQSPTHLIKTRGQQVTLRCSPISGHKSVSWYQQVLGQGPQFIFQYYEKEERGRGNFPDRFSARQFPNYSSELNVNALLLGDSALYLCASSLPTVSYEQYFGPGTRLTVT.